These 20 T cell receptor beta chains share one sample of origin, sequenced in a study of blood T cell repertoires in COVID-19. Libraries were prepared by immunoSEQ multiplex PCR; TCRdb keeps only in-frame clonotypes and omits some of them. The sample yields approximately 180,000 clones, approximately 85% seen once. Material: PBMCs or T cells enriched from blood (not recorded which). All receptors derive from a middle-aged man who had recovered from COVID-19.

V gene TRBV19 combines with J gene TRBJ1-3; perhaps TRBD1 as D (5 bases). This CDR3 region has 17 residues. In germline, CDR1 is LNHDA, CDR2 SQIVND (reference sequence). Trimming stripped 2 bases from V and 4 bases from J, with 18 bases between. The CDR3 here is CASSILTTVVRGNTIYF. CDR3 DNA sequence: TGTGCCAGTAGTATATTAACGACAGTCGTGAGGGGAAACACCATATATTTT. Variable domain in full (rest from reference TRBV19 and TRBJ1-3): DGGITQSPKYLFRKEGQNVTLSCEQNLNHDAMYWYRQDPGQGLRLIYYSQIVNDFQKGDIAEGYSVSREKKESFPLTVTSAQKNPTAFYLCASSILTTVVRGNTIYFGEGSWLTVV.

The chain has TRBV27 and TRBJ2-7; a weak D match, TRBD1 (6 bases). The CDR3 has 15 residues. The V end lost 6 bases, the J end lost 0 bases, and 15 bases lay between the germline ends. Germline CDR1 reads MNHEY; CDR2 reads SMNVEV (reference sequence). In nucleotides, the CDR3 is TGTGCCAGCAGGAACGCAGGGGCCAACTCCTACGAGCAGTACTTC. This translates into CASRNAGANSYEQYF.

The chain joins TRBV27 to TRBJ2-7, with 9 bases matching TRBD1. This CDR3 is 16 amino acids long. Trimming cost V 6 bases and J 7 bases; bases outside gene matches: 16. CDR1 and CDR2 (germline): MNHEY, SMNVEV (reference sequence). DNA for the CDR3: TGTGCCAGCAGCTCCGTTATGGGGACAGGGCTGAGGGAGCAGTACTTC. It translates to CASSSVMGTGLREQYF.

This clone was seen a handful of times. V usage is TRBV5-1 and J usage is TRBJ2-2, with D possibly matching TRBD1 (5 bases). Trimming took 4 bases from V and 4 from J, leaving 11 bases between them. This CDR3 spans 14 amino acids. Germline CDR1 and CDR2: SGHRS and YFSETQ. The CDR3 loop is CASSEARGTGELFF. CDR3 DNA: TGCGCCAGCAGCGAGGCAAGGGGCACCGGGGAGCTGTTTTTT.

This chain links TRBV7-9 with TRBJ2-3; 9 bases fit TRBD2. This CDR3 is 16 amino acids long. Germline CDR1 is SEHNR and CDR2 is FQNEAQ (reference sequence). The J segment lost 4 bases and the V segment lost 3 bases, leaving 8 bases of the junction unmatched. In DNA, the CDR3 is TGTGCCAGCAGCTTCGGCGGGGGGGCTAGTGCAGATACGCAGTATTTT. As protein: CASSFGGGASADTQYF.

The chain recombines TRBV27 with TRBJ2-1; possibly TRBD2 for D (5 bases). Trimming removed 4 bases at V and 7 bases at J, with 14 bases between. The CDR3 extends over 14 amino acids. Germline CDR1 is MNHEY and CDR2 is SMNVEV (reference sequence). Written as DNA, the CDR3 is TGTGCCAGCAGTTCTTCCGGGATCAAGAATGAGCAGTTCTTC. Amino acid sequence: CASSSSGIKNEQFF.

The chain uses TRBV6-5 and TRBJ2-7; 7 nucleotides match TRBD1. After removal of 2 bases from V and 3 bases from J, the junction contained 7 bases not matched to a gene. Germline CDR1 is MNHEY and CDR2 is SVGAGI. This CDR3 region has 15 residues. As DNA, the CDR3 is TGTGCCAGCAGTTACCGGGACAGAGGATACTACGAGCAGTACTTC. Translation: CASSYRDRGYYEQYF.

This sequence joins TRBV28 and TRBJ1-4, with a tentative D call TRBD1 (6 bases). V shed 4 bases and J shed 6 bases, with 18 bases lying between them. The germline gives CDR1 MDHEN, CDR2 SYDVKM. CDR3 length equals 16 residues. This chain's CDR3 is CASSSLRGSQHEKLFF. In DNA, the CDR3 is TGTGCCAGCAGTTCGCTCAGGGGAAGTCAGCATGAAAAACTGTTTTTT.

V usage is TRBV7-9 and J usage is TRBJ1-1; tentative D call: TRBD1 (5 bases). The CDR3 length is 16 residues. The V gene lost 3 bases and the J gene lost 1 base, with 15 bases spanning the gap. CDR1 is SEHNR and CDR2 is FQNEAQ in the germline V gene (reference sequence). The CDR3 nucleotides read TGTGCCAGCAGCTTCCCAGGGAAAGCGGGGAACACTGAAGCTTTCTTT. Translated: CASSFPGKAGNTEAFF.

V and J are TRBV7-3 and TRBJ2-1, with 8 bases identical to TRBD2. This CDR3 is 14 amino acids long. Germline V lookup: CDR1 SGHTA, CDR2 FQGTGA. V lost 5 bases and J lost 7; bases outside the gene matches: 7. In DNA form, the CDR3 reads TGTGCCAGCAGCACCGGACTAGCTCCTAATGAGCAGTTCTTC. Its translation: CASSTGLAPNEQFF.

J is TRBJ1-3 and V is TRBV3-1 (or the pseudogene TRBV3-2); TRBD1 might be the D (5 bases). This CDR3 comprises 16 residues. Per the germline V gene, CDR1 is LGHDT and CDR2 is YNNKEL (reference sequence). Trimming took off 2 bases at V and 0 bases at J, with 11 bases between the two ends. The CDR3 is CASSQFRGSSGNTIYF. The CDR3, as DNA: TGTGCCAGCAGCCAATTCCGGGGGAGCTCTGGAAACACCATATATTTT.

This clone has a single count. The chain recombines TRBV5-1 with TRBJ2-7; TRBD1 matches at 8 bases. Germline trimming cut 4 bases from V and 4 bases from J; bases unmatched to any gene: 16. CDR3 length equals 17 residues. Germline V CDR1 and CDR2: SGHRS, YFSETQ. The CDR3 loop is CASSAVGDTGGLYEQYF. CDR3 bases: TGCGCCAGCAGCGCGGTGGGGGACACAGGGGGTTTATACGAGCAGTACTTC. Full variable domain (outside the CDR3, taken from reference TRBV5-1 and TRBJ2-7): KAGVTQTPRYLIKTRGQQVTLSCSPISGHRSVSWYQQTPGQGLQFLFEYFSETQRNKGNFPGRFSGRQFSNSRSEMNVSTLELGDSALYLCASSAVGDTGGLYEQYFGPGTRLTVT.

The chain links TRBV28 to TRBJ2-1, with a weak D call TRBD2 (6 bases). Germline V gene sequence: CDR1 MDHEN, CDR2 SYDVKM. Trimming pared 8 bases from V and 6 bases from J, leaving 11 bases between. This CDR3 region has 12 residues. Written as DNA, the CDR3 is TGTGCCAGCCGGGACTGGACCAATGAGCAGTTCTTC. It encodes CASRDWTNEQFF.

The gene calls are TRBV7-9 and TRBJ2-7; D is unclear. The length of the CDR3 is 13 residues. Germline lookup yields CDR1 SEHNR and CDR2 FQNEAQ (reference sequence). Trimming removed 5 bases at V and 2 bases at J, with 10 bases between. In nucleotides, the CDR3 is TGTGCCAGCAGCCCCCAAGCCCCCTACGAGCAGTACTTC. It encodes CASSPQAPYEQYF.

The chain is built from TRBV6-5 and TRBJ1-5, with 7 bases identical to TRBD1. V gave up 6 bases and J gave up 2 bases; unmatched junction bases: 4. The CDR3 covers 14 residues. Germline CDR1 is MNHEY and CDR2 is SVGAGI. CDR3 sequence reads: CASSLDRGNQPQHF. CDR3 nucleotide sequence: TGTGCCAGCAGCCTAGACAGGGGCAATCAGCCCCAGCATTTT.

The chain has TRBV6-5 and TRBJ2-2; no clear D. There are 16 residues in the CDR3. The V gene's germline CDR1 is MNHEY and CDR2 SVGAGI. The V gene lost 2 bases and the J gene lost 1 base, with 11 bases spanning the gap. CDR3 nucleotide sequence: TGTGCCAGCAGTTACGTGTCAGGTCTGAACACCGGGGAGCTGTTTTTT. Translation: CASSYVSGLNTGELFF.

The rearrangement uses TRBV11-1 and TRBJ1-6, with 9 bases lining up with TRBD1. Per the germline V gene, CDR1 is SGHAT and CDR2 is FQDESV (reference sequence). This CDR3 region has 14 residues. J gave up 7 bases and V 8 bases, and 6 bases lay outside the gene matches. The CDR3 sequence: CASRPGTGNSPLHF. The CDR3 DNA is TGTGCCAGCCGACCCGGGACAGGGAATTCACCCCTCCACTTT.

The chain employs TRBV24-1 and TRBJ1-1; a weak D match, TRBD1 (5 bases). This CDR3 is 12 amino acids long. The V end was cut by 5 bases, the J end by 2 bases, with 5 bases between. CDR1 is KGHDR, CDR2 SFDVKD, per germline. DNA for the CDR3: TGTGCCACCAGTGGGACAAACACTGAAGCTTTCTTT. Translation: CATSGTNTEAFF.

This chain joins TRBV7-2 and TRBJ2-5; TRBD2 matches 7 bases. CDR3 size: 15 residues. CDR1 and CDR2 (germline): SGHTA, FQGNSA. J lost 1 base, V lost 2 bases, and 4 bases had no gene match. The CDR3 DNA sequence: TGTGCCAGCAGCTTATACGGGGGGACCCAAGAGACCCAGTACTTC. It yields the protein CASSLYGGTQETQYF.

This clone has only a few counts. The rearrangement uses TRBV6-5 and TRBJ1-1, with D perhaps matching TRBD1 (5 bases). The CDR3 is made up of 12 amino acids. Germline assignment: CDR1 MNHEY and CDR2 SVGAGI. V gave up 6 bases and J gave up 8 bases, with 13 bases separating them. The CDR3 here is CASRANYREAFF. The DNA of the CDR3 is TGTGCCAGCAGAGCCAATTACAGGGAAGCTTTCTTT.